Presented here are 4 T cell receptor beta chains from one specimen sequenced in a study of shared clonotypes between healthy human individuals. TCRdb keeps only in-frame clones here, not all; method: immunoSEQ multiplex PCR. The sample lists approximately 1.5 million clones, nearly 99% seen once, with roughly 0.45% in the top ten. The specimen sequenced was naive CD4+ T cells sorted from blood. Indicated subset: CD45RA+ positively selected. These receptors came from a man under 40 in good health.

The chain has TRBV27 and TRBJ2-1; D tentatively reads TRBD1 or TRBD2 (6 bases each). CDR1 MNHEY and CDR2 SMNVEV come from the germline V gene (reference sequence). V lost 7 bases and J 0 bases, leaving 19 bases between the germline ends. This CDR3 region has 17 residues. CDR3 region: CASTLLGGGSSYNEQFF. DNA of the CDR3: TGTGCCAGCACCTTACTCGGGGGCGGAAGCTCCTACAATGAGCAGTTCTTC.

The V and J genes are TRBV6-5 and TRBJ2-7, with D tentatively TRBD2 (6 bases). The V end lost 6 bases, the J end lost 0 bases, and 9 bases lay between the germline ends. The germline V gene encodes CDR1 MNHEY and CDR2 SVGAGI. This CDR3 region has 13 residues. The CDR3 DNA is TGTGCCAGCAGGGACGGGAGCTCCTACGAGCAGTACTTC. This translates into CASRDGSSYEQYF.

On this clone: At the DNA level, this CDR3 is encoded by other sequences in the same sample as well. The gene calls are TRBV5-1 and TRBJ2-7, with 7 bases lining up with TRBD1. Trimming took 0 bases from V and 0 from J; bases not matched to a gene: 3. CDR1 and CDR2 (germline): SGHRS, YFSETQ. This CDR3 has 15 residues. CDR3 sequence reads: CASSLVGGSSYEQYF. DNA of the CDR3: TGCGCCAGCAGCTTGGTAGGGGGCAGCTCCTACGAGCAGTACTTC.

J is TRBJ2-3 and V is TRBV28; 8 nucleotides line up with TRBD2. CDR3 length: 15 residues. CDR1 and CDR2 (germline): MDHEN, SYDVKM. V shed 4 bases and J 4 bases; nucleotides not matched to a gene: 7. The CDR3 is CASSSPGTSSDTQYF. The CDR3 DNA reads TGTGCCAGCAGTTCCCCCGGGACTAGTTCAGATACGCAGTATTTT.